The source of this T cell receptor beta chain is a study of PD-L1 blockade in urothelial cancer. Overall study: It was at 3 weeks (second dose) and 6 weeks after treatment start that blood was analyzed.

Sequencing was performed with immunoSEQ multiplex PCR; in TCRdb, only in-frame clones are kept and a portion is missing. The table has tens of thousands of clones, roughly 82% seen once. Trimming removed 4 bases from V and 5 bases from J, with 9 bases in between. This CDR3 comprises 13 residues. The V gene's germline CDR1 is SGHDT and CDR2 YYEEEE. The time point: pretreatment peripheral blood. The study collected 1 to 8 samples per patient, pretreatment and on-treatment. Findings of the study overall: Enhanced expansion of tumor-associated blood clones at 3 weeks characterized durable-benefit patients.

On this clone itself: The antigen remains undetermined.

Sequenced material: PBMCs, taken around atezolizumab (anti-PD-L1) treatment. This clonotype originated in a man aged 60 to 75 with urothelial cancer. J is TRBJ2-2 and V is TRBV5-6; D is uncertain. CDR3 sequence: CASSLGWTGELFF. CDR3 nucleotides: TGTGCCAGCAGCCTCGGGTGGACCGGGGAGCTGTTTTTT.